This is a list of T cell receptor beta chains from one sample in a study of CD8+CD57+ T cells in acquired aplastic anemia. In TCRdb, the reads were re-called with MiXCR into one record per CDR3 protein. Among some 290,000 distinct CDR3 sequences listed, 45% to 65% were seen once. The specimen sequenced was sorted CD4+, CD8+, or CD8+CD57+ T cells (not recorded which) from PBMCs. The receptors derive from a human donor with severe aplastic anemia or a healthy control (not recorded which). CDR3s include the opening cysteine and the closing phenylalanine or tryptophan. The D gene is left open where the match is weak. Size tells how often a clone was seen (once, few, many) or the class of an expanded clone, and some rows leave it out.

size	D	V	J	CDR3	DNA
.	.	TRBV10-3	TRBJ1-1	CAISRGMNTEAFF	TGTGCCATCAGCAGGGGTATGAACACTGAAGCTTTCTTT
.	.	TRBV28	TRBJ2-3	CASTDPGTDTQYF	TGTGCCAGCACCGATCCGGGGACAGATACGCAGTATTTT
.	.	TRBV9	TRBJ1-1	CASSVERGTEAFF	TGTGCCAGCAGCGTGGAAAGGGGCACTGAAGCTTTCTTT
.	.	TRBV5-4	TRBJ2-1	CASSIKHSSYNEQFF	TGTGCCAGTAGTATTAAACATAGCTCCTACAATGAGCAGTTCTTC
.	.	TRBV10-1	TRBJ1-2	CASSPGLGYTF	TGCGCCAGCAGCCCGGGACTAGGCTACACCTTC
.	.	TRBV12-3/TRBV12-4	TRBJ1-1	CASSTTTGAGAEAFF	TGTGCCAGCAGCACGACTACAGGAGCGGGAGCGGAAGCTTTCTTT
many	.	TRBV6-6	TRBJ1-2	CASIRQVANYGYTF	TGTGCCAGCATTAGACAGGTAGCTAACTATGGCTACACCTTC
many	TRBD1	TRBV6-5	TRBJ2-2	CASSIGQGTGELFF	TGTGCCAGCAGCATAGGACAGGGGACCGGGGAGCTGTTTTTT
.	TRBD1	TRBV7-8	TRBJ1-5	CASSNRGTGGSVEPQHF	TGTGCCAGCAGCAACCGTGGGACAGGGGGCTCGGTGGAGCCCCAGCATTTT
.	.	TRBV20-1	TRBJ2-3	CSAQGRGGVDTQYF	TGCAGTGCCCAGGGTAGGGGCGGGGTGGATACGCAGTATTTT
.	.	TRBV7-3	TRBJ2-7	CASSPLGTPRGAEQYF	TGTGCCAGCAGCCCACTGGGAACGCCCAGAGGGGCCGAGCAGTACTTC
.	TRBD1	TRBV5-5	TRBJ1-2	CASSLAGGTGGRGYTF	TGTGCCAGCAGCTTGGCGGGCGGGACAGGGGGCAGGGGCTACACCTTC
many	.	TRBV5-1	TRBJ1-1	CASSFSRSPATEAFF	TGCGCCAGCAGCTTTAGTAGGTCCCCCGCCACTGAAGCTTTCTTT
few	.	TRBV9	TRBJ1-1	CASSVGTMNTEAFF	TGTGCCAGCAGCGTAGGCACTATGAACACTGAAGCTTTCTTT
.	TRBD1	TRBV7-8	TRBJ1-2	CASSLTSGGRGYGYTF	TGTGCCAGCAGCTTAACATCAGGGGGTAGAGGCTATGGCTACACCTTC
.	TRBD1	TRBV9	TRBJ2-2	CASSVTTGGRTGELFF	TGTGCCAGCAGCGTCACAACAGGGGGGAGGACCGGGGAGCTGTTTTTT
many	TRBD1	TRBV24-1	TRBJ2-2	CATSMDRWNTGELFF	TGTGCCACCAGCATGGACAGGTGGAACACCGGGGAGCTGTTTTTT
few	TRBD1	TRBV18	TRBJ1-5	CASSPGQGDVQPQHF	TGTGCCAGCTCACCAGGACAGGGGGACGTTCAGCCCCAGCATTTT
many	TRBD1	TRBV4-2	TRBJ2-7	CASSPRDRGGTYEQYF	TGTGCCAGCAGCCCGAGGGACAGGGGAGGCACCTACGAGCAGTACTTC
.	.	TRBV4-1	TRBJ2-1	CASSQDAKGHNEQFF	TGCGCCAGCAGCCAAGATGCGAAGGGCCACAATGAGCAGTTCTTC
few	.	TRBV4-2	TRBJ2-7	CASSSRKEGASYEQYF	TGTGCCAGCAGCTCAAGGAAGGAGGGGGCCTCCTACGAGCAGTACTTC
.	.	TRBV7-9	TRBJ2-2	CASSPVGGGELFF	TGTGCCAGCAGCCCCGTCGGGGGCGGGGAGCTGTTTTTT
.	.	TRBV7-8	TRBJ2-2	CASSDPGFTYTGELFF	TGCGCCAGCAGTGACCCCGGATTTACCTACACCGGGGAGCTGTTTTTT
once	.	TRBV20-1	TRBJ2-3	CSASGGHFTDTQYF	TGCAGTGCTAGCGGGGGCCACTTCACAGATACGCAGTATTTT
.	TRBD2	TRBV15	TRBJ2-1	CATSSGSGGQPYNEQFF	TGTGCCACCAGCAGTGGGAGCGGGGGACAACCCTACAATGAGCAGTTCTTC
many	TRBD1	TRBV5-1	TRBJ1-2	CASSLVTGGYGYTF	TGCGCCAGCAGCTTGGTAACAGGGGGCTATGGCTACACCTTC
.	.	TRBV7-9	TRBJ2-6	CASSTHRGANVLTF	TGTGCCAGCAGCACACACAGGGGGGCCAACGTCCTGACTTTC
.	.	TRBV29-1	TRBJ1-2	CSVEPDSFDINARNYGYTF	TGCAGCGTTGAACCCGACAGCTTCGACATCAATGCGCGTAACTATGGCTACACCTTC
once	TRBD1	TRBV7-9	TRBJ1-2	CASSSRTGGGSGYTF	TGTGCCAGCAGCTCCCGGACAGGGGGCGGGAGTGGCTACACCTTC
.	.	TRBV7-9	TRBJ1-4	CASSPDQDNEKLFF	TGTGCCAGCAGTCCGGACCAGGATAATGAAAAACTGTTTTTT
few	.	TRBV9	TRBJ1-1	CASTQGLGTEAFF	TGTGCCAGCACGCAGGGTTTAGGCACTGAAGCTTTCTTT
many	.	TRBV19	TRBJ2-4	CASSPRAVIRSKNIQYF	TGTGCCAGTAGTCCCCGGGCAGTCATACGATCCAAAAACATTCAGTACTTC
many	.	TRBV7-9	TRBJ2-7	CASSLVRGLLYEQYF	TGTGCCAGCAGCTTAGTAAGGGGCCTCCTATACGAGCAGTACTTC
once	TRBD1	TRBV5-1	TRBJ1-2	CASSVAAPGQGGGYTF	TGCGCCAGCAGCGTGGCTGCACCGGGACAGGGGGGAGGCTACACCTTC
few	TRBD1	TRBV20-1	TRBJ2-7	CSARPGQGSEQYF	TGCAGTGCTCGTCCGGGACAGGGCTCCGAGCAGTACTTC
.	TRBD1	TRBV9	TRBJ2-1	CASSPRTGDEQFF	TGTGCCAGCAGCCCTCGGACAGGGGATGAGCAGTTCTTC
.	.	TRBV19	TRBJ2-1	CASSIKGSYNEQFF	TGTGCCAGTAGTATCAAGGGGTCCTACAATGAGCAGTTCTTC
many	TRBD1	TRBV7-3	TRBJ1-1	CASSSDRGTEAFF	TGTGCCAGCAGCTCCGACAGGGGCACTGAAGCTTTCTTT
.	TRBD2	TRBV9	TRBJ2-5	CASSGLAGGRRETQYF	TGTGCCAGCAGCGGACTAGCGGGGGGGCGGCGGGAGACCCAGTACTTC
.	.	TRBV7-3	TRBJ2-7	CASSHGVSYEQYF	TGTGCCAGCAGCCACGGAGTCTCCTACGAGCAGTACTTC
.	.	TRBV5-1	TRBJ2-7	CASSLGQGLSEQYF	TGCGCCAGCAGCTTGGGGCAGGGGTTAAGCGAGCAGTACTTC
.	.	TRBV15	TRBJ1-6	CATCNDPNSPLHF	TGTGCCACCTGCAATGATCCTAACTCACCCCTCCACTTT
.	TRBD1	TRBV20-1	TRBJ1-1	CSARDPRDRVLEAFF	TGCAGTGCTAGAGATCCGCGGGACAGAGTCCTAGAAGCTTTCTTT
.	.	TRBV6-5	TRBJ1-5	CASSYSDGANQPQHF	TGTGCCAGCAGTTACTCAGACGGGGCTAATCAGCCCCAGCATTTT
many	.	TRBV20-1	TRBJ2-3	CSAIERITDTQYF	TGCAGTGCTATTGAGCGGATCACAGATACGCAGTATTTT
many	.	TRBV11-2	TRBJ1-1	CASSYQLTEAFF	TGTGCCAGCAGCTACCAGCTCACTGAAGCTTTCTTT
.	.	TRBV5-5	TRBJ2-2	CASSFGWTSGELFF	TGTGCCAGCAGCTTTGGGTGGACATCGGGGGAGCTGTTTTTT
few	.	TRBV7-2	TRBJ1-1	CASSQTYFDTEAFF	TGTGCCAGCAGCCAAACCTATTTCGACACTGAAGCTTTCTTT
.	TRBD2	TRBV20-1	TRBJ2-2	CSARTRGTGELLF	TGCAGTGCTCGGACTAGGGGCACCGGGGAGTTGCTTTTT
few	.	TRBV24-1	TRBJ2-2	CATSDPKRGTGELFF	TGTGCCACCAGTGACCCTAAGCGAGGTACCGGGGAGCTGTTTTTT
few	TRBD2	TRBV7-8	TRBJ2-2	CASSLALGLAGGHGELFF	TGTGCCAGCAGCTTAGCCCTGGGGCTAGCGGGAGGTCACGGGGAGCTGTTTTTT
.	.	TRBV4-1	TRBJ2-7	CASSQEVRDSYEQYF	TGCGCCAGCAGCCAAGAGGTGCGCGACTCCTACGAGCAGTACTTC
many	.	TRBV9	TRBJ2-7	CASSPHLEGGHEQYF	TGTGCCAGCAGCCCCCATCTGGAGGGGGGGCACGAGCAGTACTTC
.	TRBD1	TRBV20-1	TRBJ2-1	CSAAGQGSYNEQFF	TGCAGTGCCGCCGGACAGGGGAGCTACAATGAGCAGTTCTTC